This T cell receptor (beta chain) was sequenced in a study of blood T cell repertoires in COVID-19 (dated by TCRdb to 2019 to 2021). With respect to the entire study: Samples from collaborators originated in the United States, Italy and Spain and spanned both the acute and convalescent phases of COVID-19. The sample metadata nearly always contained a de-identified subject ID, COVID-19 status, age in years and sex. Subjects who had been exposed to COVID-19, were actively infected with it, or had recovered from it provided the deeply sampled blood TCRbeta repertoires that made up the dataset. Samples were obtained from the ongoing ImmuneRACE study (first 160 participants) and from about 1,300 subjects provided by 6 global collaborators. The repertoires were released in a freely available public database meant as a resource for research on the immune response to SARS-CoV-2. The prospective study material was composed of cDNA or gDNA derived from T cells, B-cell-depleted T cells, or PBMCs. Where HLA class I and class II types were available, the types were taken from metadata supplied by the sample provider, not from assay-based typing.

Results the study describes overall, beyond this receptor: How much clinical and demographic metadata was included differed by source and by participant, and the metadata was provided uncurated.

Worth noting for this clone: Its antigen is still unknown. Base qualities are not at hand, and no much larger clone is one base apart.

Each collaborating institution followed its own protocols to collect whole blood in K2EDTA tubes. For TCRbeta analysis, collaborator samples were shipped as frozen whole blood, as isolated PBMCs, or as DNA extracted from either sample type. The CDR3, from cysteine to phenylalanine, totals 14 residues. The entry retains the CDR3 DNA only, 42 bases that are in frame from base 1. V is shortened by 6 bases, J by 1 base, and the region joining them spans 10 bases. From the germline V gene, CDR1 is SNHLY and CDR2 is FYNNEI. TCRbeta CDR3 regions were amplified from genomic DNA by means of the immunoSEQ Assay, a bias-controlled multiplex PCR. Turning to the authors' computational methods: Within the assay, amplification of reference gene primers was used to estimate how many nucleated cells each sample contained. Sequence reads were collapsed and filtered to measure the absolute abundance of every unique TCRbeta CDR3 rearrangement. For each sample, productive Simpson clonality was calculated as the square root of Simpson's diversity index over productive rearrangements. Entries here come from immuneACCESS through TCRdb and include only in-frame sequences with V and J called. Some clones fail to appear in such tables; in the studies checked, an unresolved V gene covers under half of the shortfall, and the cause of the remainder is unknown. V and J calls and clone size are given by that table; D and trimming were obtained from the DNA. The sample table lists approximately 150,000 clones, around 85% of them with a count of one. The ten largest clones add up to under 4.5% of the sample.

The TCR was taken from a woman in her 70s with acute or convalescent COVID-19. The sequenced material came from peripheral blood. Recombination joined TRBV2 with TRBJ2-1; a tentative D call is TRBD1 (5 bases match). In nucleotides, the sequence is TGTGCCAGCAGAAGGGGATCGTCCTACAATGAGCAGTTCTTC. Translation gives CASRRGSSYNEQFF.